This T cell receptor beta chain derives from a study of T cell responses to AZD1222 COVID-19 vaccine. Trimming left V 1 base short and J 7 bases short, with 5 bases between. CDR1 is MNHNS and CDR2 is SASEGT in the germline V gene. The CDR3 is 11 residues long. This clone was counted once. Libraries were prepared by immunoSEQ multiplex PCR; TCRdb keeps only in-frame clonotypes and omits some of them. The table records over 130,000 clones, roughly 92% of them present only once. The source material was peripheral blood, sampled on day 0 of AZD1222 vaccination. The receptor was isolated from an adult in good health. V usage is TRBV6-1 and J usage is TRBJ2-7; no firm D call. This CDR3 is CASSEVGEQYF. The CDR3 nucleotides read TGTGCCAGCAGTGAAGTGGGAGAGCAGTACTTC.